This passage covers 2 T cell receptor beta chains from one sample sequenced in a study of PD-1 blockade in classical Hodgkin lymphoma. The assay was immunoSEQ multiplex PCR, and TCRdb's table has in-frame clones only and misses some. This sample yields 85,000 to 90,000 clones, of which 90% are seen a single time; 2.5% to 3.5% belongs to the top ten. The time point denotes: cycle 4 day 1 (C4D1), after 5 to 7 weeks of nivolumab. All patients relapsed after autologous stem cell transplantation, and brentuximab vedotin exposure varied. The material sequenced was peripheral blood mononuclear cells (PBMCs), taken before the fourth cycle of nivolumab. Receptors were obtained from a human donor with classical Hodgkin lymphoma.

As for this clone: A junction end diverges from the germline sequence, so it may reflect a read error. CDR3 sequence (DNA): TGTGCCCGGAGCAGGGTCCCGGAGGACTATGGCTACACCTTC. Encoded protein: CARSRVPEDYGYTF. This chain connects TRBV30 to TRBJ1-2; possibly TRBD1 for D (5 bases). Germline V gene sequence: CDR1 GTSNPN, CDR2 SVGIG (reference sequence). CDR3 length: 14 residues.

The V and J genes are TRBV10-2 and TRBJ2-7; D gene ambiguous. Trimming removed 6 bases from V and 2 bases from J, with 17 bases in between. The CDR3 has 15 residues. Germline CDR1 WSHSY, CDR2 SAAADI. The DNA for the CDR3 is TGCGCCAGCAGGGAGAGTCGTATGTTACCCTACGAGCAGTACTTC. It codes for CASRESRMLPYEQYF.